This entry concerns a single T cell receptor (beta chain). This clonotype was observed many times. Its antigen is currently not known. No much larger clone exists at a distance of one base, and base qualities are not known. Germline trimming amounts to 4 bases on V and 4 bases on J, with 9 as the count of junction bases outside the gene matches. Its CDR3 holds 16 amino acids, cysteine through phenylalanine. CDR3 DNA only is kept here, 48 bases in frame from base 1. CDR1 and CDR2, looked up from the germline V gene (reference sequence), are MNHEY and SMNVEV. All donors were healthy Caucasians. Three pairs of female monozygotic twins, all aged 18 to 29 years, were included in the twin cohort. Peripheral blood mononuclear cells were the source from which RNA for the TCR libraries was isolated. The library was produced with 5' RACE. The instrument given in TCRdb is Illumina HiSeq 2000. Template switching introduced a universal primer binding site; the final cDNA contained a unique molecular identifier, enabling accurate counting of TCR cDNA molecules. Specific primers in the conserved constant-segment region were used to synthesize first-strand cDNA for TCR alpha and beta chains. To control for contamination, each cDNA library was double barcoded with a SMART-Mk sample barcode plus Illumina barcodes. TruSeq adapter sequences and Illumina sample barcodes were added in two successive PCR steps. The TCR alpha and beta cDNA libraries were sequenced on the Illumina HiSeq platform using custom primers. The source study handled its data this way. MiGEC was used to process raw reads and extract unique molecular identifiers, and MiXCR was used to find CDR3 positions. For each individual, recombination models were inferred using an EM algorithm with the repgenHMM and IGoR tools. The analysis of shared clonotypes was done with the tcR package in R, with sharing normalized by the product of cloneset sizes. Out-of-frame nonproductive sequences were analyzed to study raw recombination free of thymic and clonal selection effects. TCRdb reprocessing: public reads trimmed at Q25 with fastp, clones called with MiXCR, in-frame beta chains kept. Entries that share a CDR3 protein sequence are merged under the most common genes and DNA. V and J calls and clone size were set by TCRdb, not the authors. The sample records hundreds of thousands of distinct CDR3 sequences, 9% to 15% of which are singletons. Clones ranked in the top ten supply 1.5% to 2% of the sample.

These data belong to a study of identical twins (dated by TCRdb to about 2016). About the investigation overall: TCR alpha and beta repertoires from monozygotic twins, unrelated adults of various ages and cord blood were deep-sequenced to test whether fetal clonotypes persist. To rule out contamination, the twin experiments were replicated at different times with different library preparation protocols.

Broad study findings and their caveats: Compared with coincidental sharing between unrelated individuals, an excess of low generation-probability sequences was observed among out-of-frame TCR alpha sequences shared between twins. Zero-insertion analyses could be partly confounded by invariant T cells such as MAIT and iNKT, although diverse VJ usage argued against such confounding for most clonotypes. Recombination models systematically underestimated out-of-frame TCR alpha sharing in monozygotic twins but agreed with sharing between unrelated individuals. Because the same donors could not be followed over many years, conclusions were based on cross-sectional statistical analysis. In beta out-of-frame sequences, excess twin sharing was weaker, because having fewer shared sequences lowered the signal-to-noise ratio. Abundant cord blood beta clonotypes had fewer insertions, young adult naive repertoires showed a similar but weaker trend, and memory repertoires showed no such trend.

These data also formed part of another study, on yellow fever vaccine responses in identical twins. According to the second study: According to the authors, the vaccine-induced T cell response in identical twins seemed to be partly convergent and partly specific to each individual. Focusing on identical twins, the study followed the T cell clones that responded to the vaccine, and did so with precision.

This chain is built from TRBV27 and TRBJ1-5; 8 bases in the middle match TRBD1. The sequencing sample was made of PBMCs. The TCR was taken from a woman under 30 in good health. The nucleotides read TGTGCCAGCAGTTCAGGACAGGGTAGGCCAAATCAGCCCCAGCATTTT. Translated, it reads CASSSGQGRPNQPQHF.